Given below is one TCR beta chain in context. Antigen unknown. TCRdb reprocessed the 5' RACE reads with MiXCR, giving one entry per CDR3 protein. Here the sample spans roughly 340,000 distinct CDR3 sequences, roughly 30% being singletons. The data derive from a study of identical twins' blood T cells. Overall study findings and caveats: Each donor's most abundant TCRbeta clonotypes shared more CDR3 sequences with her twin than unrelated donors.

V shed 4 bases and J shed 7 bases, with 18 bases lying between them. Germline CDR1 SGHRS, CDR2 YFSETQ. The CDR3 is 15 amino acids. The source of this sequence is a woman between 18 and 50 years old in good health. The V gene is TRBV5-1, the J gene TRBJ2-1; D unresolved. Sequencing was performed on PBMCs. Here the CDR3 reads CASSPESPRENEQFF. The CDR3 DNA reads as TGCGCCAGCAGCCCAGAGAGTCCAAGGGAAAATGAGCAGTTCTTC.